Each of the 19 T cell receptor beta chains below was sequenced from the same sample in a study of T cells in localized non-small cell lung cancer. Using immunoSEQ multiplex PCR, the repertoire was profiled, and TCRdb retains in-frame clones only, with some absent. The repertoire consists of roughly 38,000 clones, with about 85% occurring once and the leading ten covering 7.1%. Material: peripheral blood, obtained before any cancer treatment. The receptors originated from a woman between 18 and 50 years old with stage III lung adenocarcinoma.

The sample holds one count of this clone. The CDR3 loop is CASSLPGGAEETQYF. The CDR3 nucleotides read TGTGCCAGCAGCTTGCCCGGGGGGGCCGAAGAGACCCAGTACTTC. The chain employs TRBV5-4 and TRBJ2-5, with 8 positions matching TRBD2. This CDR3 has 15 amino acids. Trimming removed 1 base from V and 3 bases from J; junction bases left unmatched: 5. CDR1 and CDR2 from the germline V gene are SGHNT and YYREEE (reference sequence).

The chain employs TRBV5-1 and TRBJ2-5; perhaps TRBD2 as D (6 bases). V was cut by 0 bases and J by 1 base, with 19 bases left in between. There are 18 residues in the CDR3. Germline V CDR1 and CDR2: SGHRS, YFSETQ. CDR3 bases: TGCGCCAGCAGCTTGGTCGATGAGGGAGGATGGCCCCAAGAGACCCAGTACTTC. Protein: CASSLVDEGGWPQETQYF.

The chain employs TRBV4-1 and TRBJ1-2; no reliable D call. The V gene's germline CDR1 is MGHRA and CDR2 YSYEKL. This CDR3 has 15 residues. V lost 0 bases to trimming and J lost 4 bases, with 12 bases between them. The chain's CDR3 is CASSQDPEGTYGYTF. CDR3 DNA sequence: TGCGCCAGCAGCCAAGATCCTGAAGGTACCTATGGCTACACCTTC.

V and J are TRBV6-5 and TRBJ2-7; a possible D gene is TRBD1 (5 bases). Germline-derived CDR1 and CDR2 are MNHEY and SVGAGI. V was pared by 0 bases and J by 2 bases, with 8 bases between. This CDR3 is 14 amino acids long. This CDR3 is CASSYSQGTYEQYF. CDR3 in DNA: TGTGCCAGCAGTTACTCGCAGGGAACCTACGAGCAGTACTTC.

The chain recombines TRBV6-6 with TRBJ2-7; TRBD1 might be the D (6 bases). Germline loops: CDR1 MNHNY, CDR2 SVGAGI (reference sequence). V shed 5 bases and J shed 4 bases, with 9 bases lying between them. The CDR3 length is 12 residues. CDR3 in amino acids: CASSLGQYEQYF. CDR3 bases: TGTGCCAGCAGTCTCGGACAGTACGAGCAGTACTTC.

This clone was found once. This chain links TRBV7-6 with TRBJ2-1; possibly TRBD2 for D (6 bases). Germline CDR1 is SGHVS and CDR2 is FNYEAQ. The CDR3 totals 11 residues. V lost 1 base and J 15 bases, leaving 10 bases between the germline ends. In DNA, the CDR3 is TGTGCCAGCAGCTTAGAGGGGAGGTCGTTCTTC. Translation: CASSLEGRSFF.

The J gene is TRBJ2-5, the V gene TRBV9; D ambiguous. The V and J ends lost 0 bases and 1 base respectively, with 7 bases between them. The length of the CDR3 is 14 residues. Germline values: CDR1 SGDLS, CDR2 YYNGEE. CDR3 nucleotides: TGTGCCAGCAGCGTAGCTGGATTCCAAGAGACCCAGTACTTC. This sequence encodes CASSVAGFQETQYF.

The V gene is TRBV4-1, the J gene TRBJ1-2, with 8 bases aligning to TRBD1. CDR1 is MGHRA, CDR2 YSYEKL, per germline. The CDR3 has 18 amino acids. With V trimmed by 1 base and J by 6 bases, 16 bases remained unmatched. This CDR3 is CASSQGWFGRQGRDGYTF. The CDR3 region has the DNA TGCGCCAGCAGCCAAGGTTGGTTTGGGAGACAGGGGAGAGATGGCTACACCTTC.

The chain uses TRBV9 and TRBJ1-2; 8 bases match TRBD1. The CDR3 length is 16 residues. V was clipped by 4 bases and J by 0 bases; unmatched bases: 8. In germline, CDR1 is SGDLS, CDR2 YYNGEE. CDR3 sequence: CASSSHRGTANYGYTF. CDR3 DNA sequence: TGTGCCAGCAGCTCCCACAGGGGGACAGCTAACTATGGCTACACCTTC.

This rearrangement joins TRBV10-1 to TRBJ2-3; 10 bases align to TRBD2. The germline gives CDR1 WNHNN, CDR2 SYGVQD (reference sequence). The CDR3 is 17 residues long. The V gene end was trimmed by 0 bases and the J gene end by 2 bases; junction bases not matched to a gene: 5. The CDR3 reads CASSESASGGLTDTQYF. The CDR3 DNA is TGCGCCAGCAGTGAGTCGGCTAGCGGGGGCCTCACAGATACGCAGTATTTT.

The chain has TRBV6-1 and TRBJ1-6; D remains ambiguous. Germline CDR1 reads MNHNS; CDR2 reads SASEGT. Trimming removed 4 bases from V and 9 bases from J, with 7 bases in between. The length of the CDR3 is 12 residues. The CDR3 coding sequence is TGTGCCAGCAGTGGAGGGTTTTCACCCCTCCACTTT. It yields the protein CASSGGFSPLHF.

The chain combines TRBV7-9 with TRBJ2-6, with unresolved D. The CDR3 length is 15 residues. The ends were cut back, 5 bases at V and 0 bases at J, with 8 bases in the middle. Germline assignment: CDR1 SEHNR and CDR2 FQNEAQ (reference sequence). The CDR3 DNA reads TGTGCCAGCAGCCTGCGGACCTCTGGGGCCAACGTCCTGACTTTC. This encodes CASSLRTSGANVLTF.

This chain joins TRBV5-1 and TRBJ2-1; D unclear. Germline values: CDR1 SGHRS, CDR2 YFSETQ. The CDR3 is 15 amino acids. Trimming shortened V by 4 bases and J by 0 bases, and 11 bases separated the two germline ends. CDR3 region: CASSAGTRSYNEQFF. Here the CDR3 DNA reads TGCGCCAGCAGCGCCGGTACTCGCTCCTACAATGAGCAGTTCTTC.

This clone came up a few times. V is TRBV13 and J is TRBJ2-7, with 7 bases identical to TRBD2. This CDR3 region has 15 residues. CDR1 and CDR2 (germline): PRHDT, FYEKMQ (reference sequence). J lost 0 bases, V lost 5 bases, and 7 bases had no gene match. The CDR3 bases are TGTGCCAGCAGCGTTCGCCGGGACTACTCCTACGAGCAGTACTTC. Its translation is CASSVRRDYSYEQYF.

V and J are TRBV25-1 and TRBJ1-2, with D possibly TRBD1 on 5 matching bases. In germline, CDR1 is MGHDK, CDR2 SYGVNS. CDR3 length: 14 residues. V was cut by 1 base and J by 8 bases, with 14 bases left in between. CDR3 in amino acids: CASSESGRAKGYTF. CDR3 bases: TGTGCCAGCAGTGAATCGGGCAGGGCGAAAGGCTACACCTTC.

The chain employs TRBV21-1 and TRBJ1-3. TRBV21-1 is annotated as a pseudogene. This CDR3 has 16 residues. CDR3 sequence (DNA): TGTGCCAGCAGCAAAGCGCCGGGCAGCTCTGGAAACACCATATATTTT. It translates to CASSKAPGSSGNTIYF.

V is TRBV11-2 and J is TRBJ2-5; 7 bases fit TRBD1. The CDR3 is made up of 15 amino acids. Looked up from germline, CDR1 is SGHAT and CDR2 is FQNNGV. The ends lost 5 bases at V and 1 base at J; junction bases unmatched: 7. CDR3 protein: CASSPSTGPQETQYF. In nucleotides, the CDR3 is TGTGCCAGCAGCCCGTCGACAGGGCCCCAAGAGACCCAGTACTTC.

V usage is TRBV7-2 and J usage is TRBJ2-2; D is tentatively TRBD1 or TRBD2 (5 bases each). This CDR3 region has 14 residues. V dropped 5 bases and J dropped 6 bases, with 13 bases sitting between them. In germline, CDR1 is SGHTA, CDR2 FQGNSA. The CDR3 nucleotides read TGTGCCAGCAGCGCTGGGACCTTGGCCGGGGAGCTGTTTTTT. Translated: CASSAGTLAGELFF.

The genes are TRBV6-1 and TRBJ1-3; possible D gene TRBD1, 5 bases. Trimming took 8 bases from V and 0 from J, leaving 8 bases between them. This CDR3 has 13 amino acids. In germline, CDR1 is MNHNS, CDR2 SASEGT. The DNA for the CDR3 is TGTGCCAGCCAGGGTAGCTCTGGAAACACCATATATTTT. Translating gives CASQGSSGNTIYF.